These 17 T cell receptor beta chains share one sample of origin, sequenced in a study of T cell responses to AZD1222 COVID-19 vaccine. Data came from immunoSEQ multiplex PCR; TCRdb stores just in-frame clones and leaves some out. The table lists some 180,000 clones, just under 95% of them singletons, with around 0.96% in the top ten. This specimen consisted of peripheral blood, obtained 28 days after the second dose of the MenACWY control vaccine. Receptors were obtained from an adult who received the MenACWY meningococcal vaccine as a control.

The gene calls are TRBV6-2 or TRBV6-3 and TRBJ1-1; tentative D call: TRBD1 (6 bases). CDR3 size: 14 residues. The germline V gene encodes CDR1 MNHEY and CDR2 SVGEGT. The V end lost 4 bases, the J end lost 1 base, and 10 bases lay between the germline ends. CDR3 sequence reads: CASSSAGANTEAFF. The CDR3 nucleotides are TGTGCCAGCAGTTCCGCAGGGGCGAACACTGAAGCTTTCTTT.

The V and J genes are TRBV7-2 and TRBJ2-2; 9 bases align to TRBD2. Trimming cost V 5 bases and J 7 bases; bases outside gene matches: 8. The V gene's germline CDR1 is SGHTA and CDR2 FQGNSA. The CDR3 runs 15 residues. CDR3 in amino acids: CASSKPGTSIGELFF. For the CDR3, the DNA is TGTGCCAGCAGCAAGCCCGGGACTAGCATCGGGGAGCTGTTTTTT.

The chain joins TRBV11-3 to TRBJ2-7; maybe TRBD2 (7 bases). CDR1 and CDR2 from the germline V gene are SGHNT and YENEEA. CDR3 length: 14 amino acids. V lost 4 bases and J 2 bases, leaving 12 bases between the germline ends. The CDR3 nucleotides are TGTGCCAGCAGCTGGGGGGGGCCGGCCTACGAGCAGTACTTC. Residues: CASSWGGPAYEQYF.

This chain connects TRBV5-8 to TRBJ2-7; no clear D gene. The CDR3 runs 15 residues. Trimming shortened V by 3 bases and J by 4 bases, and 17 bases separated the two germline ends. The germline gives CDR1 SGHTS, CDR2 YDEGEE. The CDR3 region has the DNA TGTGCCAGCAGCTCATTTTCTGGTGTCATATACGAGCAGTACTTC. Its translation is CASSSFSGVIYEQYF.

In regard to this clone: Other DNA sequences from this sample encode an identical CDR3 as well. CDR3 DNA: TGTGCCAGCAGCTTAGCCCCGGGAGGGGGGGGCTACACCTTC. Residues: CASSLAPGGGGYTF. The genes are TRBV7-2 and TRBJ1-2, with a weak D call TRBD1 (6 bases). The CDR3 has 14 residues. Germline V CDR1 and CDR2: SGHTA, FQGNSA. V was shortened by 0 bases and J by 8 bases, with 13 bases between the two germline ends.

The gene calls are TRBV3-1 (or the pseudogene TRBV3-2) and TRBJ1-1; no firm D call. The CDR3 sequence is 13 residues long. V gave up 0 bases and J gave up 3 bases, with 5 bases separating them. CDR1 and CDR2 from the germline V gene are LGHDT and YNNKEL (reference sequence). This chain's CDR3 is CASSQDPDTEAFF. DNA of the CDR3: TGTGCCAGCAGCCAAGATCCAGACACTGAAGCTTTCTTT.

The rearrangement links TRBV28 to TRBJ1-2; D gene ambiguous. This CDR3 spans 11 amino acids. Trimming stripped 8 bases from V and 3 bases from J, with 7 bases between. Germline V CDR1 and CDR2: MDHEN, SYDVKM. The CDR3 region has the DNA TGTGCCAGCGGGGAGGACTATGGCTACACCTTC. Translated: CASGEDYGYTF.

The CDR3 spells CASSQGGGLAGQETQYF. CDR3 nucleotide sequence: TGCGCCAGCAGCCAAGGAGGGGGACTAGCGGGACAAGAGACCCAGTACTTC. The V gene is TRBV4-1, the J gene TRBJ2-5, with 13 bases identical to TRBD2. V lost 1 base and J lost 2; bases outside the gene matches: 4. This CDR3 comprises 17 residues. Germline-derived CDR1 and CDR2 are MGHRA and YSYEKL.

The chain combines TRBV7-9 with TRBJ1-4, with D tentatively TRBD1 (5 bases). This CDR3 contains 15 residues. Deletions cut 0 bases from V and 7 bases from J, with 12 bases between. Germline V gene sequence: CDR1 SEHNR, CDR2 FQNEAQ (reference sequence). In nucleotides, the CDR3 is TGTGCCAGCAGCTTAGCTTCAGGGAGGGGTGAAAAACTGTTTTTT. Encoded protein: CASSLASGRGEKLFF.

This clone was recorded only once. The chain employs TRBV25-1 and TRBJ1-1; TRBD1 matches 7 bases. This CDR3 has 14 residues. The V gene end was trimmed by 3 bases and the J gene end by 4 bases; junction bases not matched to a gene: 5. CDR1 and CDR2 from the germline V gene are MGHDK and SYGVNS. The CDR3 DNA reads TGTGCCAGCAGTGATAGGGGGCGCACCACTGAAGCTTTCTTT. Translated: CASSDRGRTTEAFF.

The V and J genes are TRBV4-2 and TRBJ1-5; 8 nucleotides agree with TRBD1. The CDR3 runs 15 residues. Looked up from germline, CDR1 is LGHNA and CDR2 is YNFKEQ. V was clipped by 1 base and J by 4 bases; unmatched bases: 3. The CDR3 protein is CASSQGYRGNQPQHF. CDR3 coding DNA: TGTGCCAGCAGCCAAGGATACAGGGGGAATCAGCCCCAGCATTTT.

This clone has only a few counts. V gene TRBV15 combines with J gene TRBJ1-6, with unresolved D. CDR1 and CDR2 (germline): LNHNV, YYDKDF (reference sequence). The CDR3 length is 17 residues. Trimming shortened V by 2 bases and J by 7 bases, and 18 bases separated the two germline ends. The CDR3 region has the DNA TGTGCCACCAGCAGACCCCAACTCGGACGGCCGAATTCACCCCTCCACTTT. The encoded protein is CATSRPQLGRPNSPLHF.

The J gene is TRBJ2-2, the V gene TRBV15, with TRBD1 matching 7 bases. Unmatched junction bases numbered 6, after V lost 7 bases and J lost 4 bases. CDR1 is LNHNV, CDR2 YYDKDF, per germline (reference sequence). The CDR3 is 14 amino acids. CDR3 nucleotides: TGTGCCACCAAAGAGACAGGGATCACCGGGGAGCTGTTTTTT. This codes for CATKETGITGELFF.

J is TRBJ1-4 and V is TRBV6-5, with TRBD1 as a possible D gene (6 bases). The germline CDR1 and CDR2 sequences are MNHEY and SVGAGI. Trimming took 4 bases from V and 5 from J, leaving 17 bases between them. This CDR3 has 16 residues. In DNA form, the CDR3 reads TGTGCCAGCAGTTCTGAGGGGGGACTGAGAAATGAAAAACTGTTTTTT. It translates to CASSSEGGLRNEKLFF.

This clone was seen only once. This chain connects TRBV7-9 to TRBJ1-5, with 7 bases that match TRBD1. CDR3 length equals 14 residues. CDR1 SEHNR and CDR2 FQNEAQ come from the germline V gene (reference sequence). Unmatched junction bases numbered 8, after V lost 5 bases and J lost 7 bases. CDR3 coding DNA: TGTGCCAGCAGCCCAAGACAGGGTGGCCAGCCCCAGCATTTT. Its protein is CASSPRQGGQPQHF.

This rearrangement joins TRBV29-1 to TRBJ1-2, with D uncertain. Trimming took off 0 bases at V and 8 bases at J, with 10 bases between the two ends. The CDR3 covers 12 residues. Germline V gene lookup returns CDR1 SQVTM and CDR2 ANQGSEA. CDR3 sequence: CSVEDPPLGYTF. In DNA, the CDR3 is TGCAGCGTTGAAGATCCCCCCCTGGGCTACACCTTC.

The chain carries TRBV19 and TRBJ1-4, with D unresolved. There are 16 residues in the CDR3. Trimming removed 5 bases at V and 4 bases at J, with 17 bases between. Germline loops: CDR1 LNHDA, CDR2 SQIVND (reference sequence). The CDR3 sequence: CASSLDSHGVNEKLFF. CDR3 in DNA: TGTGCCAGTAGTCTGGATAGCCATGGGGTTAATGAAAAACTGTTTTTT.